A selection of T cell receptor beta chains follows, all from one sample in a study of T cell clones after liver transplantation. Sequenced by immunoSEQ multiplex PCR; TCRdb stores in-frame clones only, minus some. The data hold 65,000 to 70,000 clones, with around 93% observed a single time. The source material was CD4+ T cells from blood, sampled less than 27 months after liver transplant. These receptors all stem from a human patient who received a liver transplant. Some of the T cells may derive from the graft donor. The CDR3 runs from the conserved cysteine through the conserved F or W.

cdr3_aa: CASSSPMTGQPQHF
v_call: TRBV27
j_call: TRBJ1-5

cdr3_aa: CATSREDRARQPQHF
v_call: TRBV15
j_call: TRBJ1-5

cdr3_aa: CASSLRSGLGGNEQFF
v_call: TRBV7-2
j_call: TRBJ2-1

cdr3_aa: CASSLEWNSPLHF
v_call: TRBV5-1
j_call: TRBJ1-6

cdr3_aa: CASGGADERTQYF
v_call: TRBV28
j_call: TRBJ2-5

cdr3_aa: CASSLELSGLVGFYEQYF
v_call: TRBV11-2
j_call: TRBJ2-7

cdr3_aa: CASSIPDGGSSYEQYF
v_call: TRBV19
j_call: TRBJ2-7

cdr3_aa: CASRSRQNTEAFF
v_call: TRBV7-8
j_call: TRBJ1-1

cdr3_aa: CASSLRDTYNEQFF
v_call: TRBV7-8
j_call: TRBJ2-1

cdr3_aa: CASSQGKGRSGTDGNTIYF
v_call: TRBV4-2
j_call: TRBJ1-3

cdr3_aa: CASSYPGVYEQCF
v_call: TRBV6-6
j_call: TRBJ2-7

cdr3_aa: CASSLSSYGYTF
v_call: TRBV28
j_call: TRBJ1-2

cdr3_aa: CASSRTGDEQFF
v_call: TRBV18
j_call: TRBJ2-1

cdr3_aa: CASSLSPASGRGNTDTQYF
v_call: TRBV7-3
j_call: TRBJ2-3

cdr3_aa: CASSFTSGSSYNEQFF
v_call: TRBV5-4
j_call: TRBJ2-1

cdr3_aa: CASSPSGGAYEQYF
v_call: TRBV7-9
j_call: TRBJ2-7

cdr3_aa: CAGTSSGSSYEQYF
v_call: TRBV6-1
j_call: TRBJ2-7

cdr3_aa: CASSIGTYGNQPQHF
v_call: TRBV19
j_call: TRBJ1-5

cdr3_aa: CASRQKGGGTYEQYF
v_call: TRBV19
j_call: TRBJ2-7

cdr3_aa: CASSQDRQTYEQYF
v_call: TRBV4-2
j_call: TRBJ2-7

cdr3_aa: CASSLKGITDTQYF
v_call: TRBV7-3
j_call: TRBJ2-3

cdr3_aa: CASSPGLEYTDTQYF
v_call: TRBV5-1
j_call: TRBJ2-3

cdr3_aa: CASSELGETQYF
v_call: TRBV2
j_call: TRBJ2-5

cdr3_aa: CASSLTGSTDTQYF
v_call: TRBV7-3
j_call: TRBJ2-3

cdr3_aa: CASSLIATSMEQYF
v_call: TRBV5-1
j_call: TRBJ2-7

cdr3_aa: CAISVGDNEQFF
v_call: TRBV10-3
j_call: TRBJ2-1

cdr3_aa: CASSGRPGLAGIDTQYF
v_call: TRBV7-2
j_call: TRBJ2-3

cdr3_aa: CASSYSDRTYEQYF
v_call: TRBV6-5
j_call: TRBJ2-7

cdr3_aa: CASTTGSDTIYF
v_call: TRBV6-6
j_call: TRBJ1-3

cdr3_aa: CASSALFEKLFF
v_call: TRBV7-8
j_call: TRBJ1-4

cdr3_aa: CASSVRDNRATQYF
v_call: TRBV19
j_call: TRBJ2-3

cdr3_aa: CASSPLGGRNTEAFF
v_call: TRBV4-2
j_call: TRBJ1-1

cdr3_aa: CATYSGNTIYF
v_call: TRBV28
j_call: TRBJ1-3

cdr3_aa: CASSQEGTGTGSYEQYF
v_call: TRBV4-3
j_call: TRBJ2-7

cdr3_aa: CASSQEDGTSYEQYF
v_call: TRBV4-3
j_call: TRBJ2-7

cdr3_aa: CASIRTGDNGYTF
v_call: TRBV19
j_call: TRBJ1-2

cdr3_aa: CASSPSPDREVNEQFF
v_call: TRBV27
j_call: TRBJ2-1

cdr3_aa: CARASGSADTQYF
v_call: TRBV2
j_call: TRBJ2-3

cdr3_aa: CSVDRQSNTEAFF
v_call: TRBV29-1
j_call: TRBJ1-1

cdr3_aa: CASSSGSYEQYF
v_call: TRBV28
j_call: TRBJ2-7